This T cell receptor (beta chain) was observed in a study of T-cell memory formation after mild COVID-19. Study-wide points: Day 15 to 85 contracting clones showed balanced CD4/CD8; later expanders leaned CD4+. Detection of some responders pre-infection suggested pre-existing cross-reactive memory T cells participated. Chiefly within CM and EM were the contracting CD4+ clones; CD8+ ones were within EMRA. The second-wave clones peaking on day 37 were not confirmed as SARS-CoV-2-specific.

TCRdb reprocessed the 5' RACE reads with MiXCR, giving one entry per CDR3 protein. This sample carries 100,000 or so distinct CDR3 sequences, 11% of them seen once, and the ten largest clones take roughly 40%. This CDR3 has 14 residues. The germline V gene encodes CDR1 LNHDA and CDR2 SQIVND (reference sequence). V dropped 3 bases and J dropped 0; count of bases not matched to a gene: 1. A word on this clonotype: The antigen is undetermined.

Sequencing used PBMCs or a T cell subset sorted from them (not recorded which). The receptor comes from a man younger than 35 who had mild COVID-19 (a few samples of this study predate the infection). Cell type and time point are not known. The chain uses TRBV19 and TRBJ1-1, with 7 positions matching TRBD1. The CDR3 nucleotides are TGTGCCAGTAGTATTACAGGGGTGAACACTGAAGCTTTCTTT. It encodes CASSITGVNTEAFF.